These 17 T cell receptor beta chains originate from one sample sequenced in a study of cytomegalovirus exposure and HLA in healthy donors. Researchers ran the PCR with 60 Vbeta and 13 Jbeta primers. Profiled with immunoSEQ multiplex PCR; TCRdb holds only in-frame clones, not every one. Of 150,000 or so clones listed, roughly 77% are singletons. The sequenced sample consisted of PBMCs. All receptors come from a man aged 45-65 years in good health and CMV-seropositive.

The chain recombines TRBV7-6 with TRBJ2-7; 9 nucleotides line up with TRBD2. Matching the DNA end better, TRBJ2-1 makes the J call doubtful. This CDR3 has 15 amino acids. Germline lookup yields CDR1 SGHVS and CDR2 FNYEAQ. The CDR3 DNA is TGTGCCAGCAGCTTCGGTAGCGGGGGTCGAAATGAGCAGTTCTTC. It codes for CASSFGSGGRNEQFF.

The chain has TRBV7-8 and TRBJ1-2; D gene ambiguous. The CDR3 contains 14 residues. The germline V and J ends were trimmed by 1 base and 2 bases, with 8 bases remaining between them. Germline CDR1 and CDR2: SGHVS and FQNEAQ. Written as DNA, the CDR3 is TGTGCCAGCAGCTTAGGCCACAGAAACTATGGCTACACCTTC. It specifies CASSLGHRNYGYTF.

The chain employs TRBV5-4 and TRBJ2-7; 7 nucleotides align to TRBD2. J gave up 6 bases and V 4 bases, and 1 base lay outside the gene matches. Germline-derived CDR1 and CDR2 are SGHNT and YYREEE (reference sequence). The CDR3 is 11 amino acids. CDR3 coding DNA: TGTGCCAGCAGCGGACTAGGCGAGCAGTACTTC. It is translated as CASSGLGEQYF.

This sequence joins TRBV5-6 and TRBJ2-1, with 8 bases that match TRBD2. CDR3 length: 15 residues. Germline V lookup: CDR1 SGHDT, CDR2 YYEEEE. J was trimmed by 9 bases and V by 4 bases; bases with no gene match: 12. The CDR3 DNA reads as TGTGCCAGCAGCAGTGGACTAGCTCGATTGGGTGAGCAGTTCTTC. Residues: CASSSGLARLGEQFF.

V usage is TRBV9 and J usage is TRBJ2-1, with 10 bases fitting TRBD2. The germline V gene has CDR1 SGDLS and CDR2 YYNGEE. J gave up 5 bases and V 0 bases, and 2 bases lay outside the gene matches. There are 15 residues in the CDR3. Written as DNA, the CDR3 is TGTGCCAGCAGCGTAGAGGGACTAGCGAACAATGAGCAGTTCTTC. It translates to CASSVEGLANNEQFF.

V and J are TRBV6-5 and TRBJ2-5; 9 bases fit TRBD1. Unmatched junction bases numbered 4, after V lost 6 bases and J lost 2 bases. The CDR3 length is 14 residues. Germline values: CDR1 MNHEY, CDR2 SVGAGI. The CDR3, as DNA: TGTGCCAGCAGCGAGACAGGGGGGCAAGAGACCCAGTACTTC. Its protein product is CASSETGGQETQYF.

This chain uses TRBV5-4 with TRBJ2-5; 8 nucleotides align to TRBD2. Germline-derived CDR1 and CDR2 are SGHNT and YYREEE (reference sequence). The trim removed 4 bases at V and 5 bases at J, leaving 7 bases unmatched. The CDR3 has 14 residues. CDR3 in amino acids: CASSPRTSPETQYF. The CDR3 coding sequence is TGTGCCAGCAGCCCTCGGACTAGCCCGGAGACCCAGTACTTC.

This chain links TRBV6-1 with TRBJ2-3; D is ambiguous. This CDR3 has 13 amino acids. V lost 0 bases, J lost 5 bases, and 6 bases lay in between. The germline V gene has CDR1 MNHNS and CDR2 SASEGT. The CDR3 region has the DNA TGTGCCAGCAGTGAAGCCTTCCGAGATACGCAGTATTTT. Its protein product is CASSEAFRDTQYF.

V and J are TRBV7-9 and TRBJ2-3; D is unresolved. This CDR3 is 14 amino acids long. In germline, CDR1 is SEHNR, CDR2 FQNEAQ (reference sequence). Trimming took 2 bases from V and 4 from J, leaving 10 bases between them. CDR3 sequence reads: CASSLSFAADTQYF. The CDR3 region has the DNA TGTGCCAGCAGCTTAAGCTTCGCGGCAGATACGCAGTATTTT. The full variable domain, in which reference TRBV7-9 and TRBJ2-3 provide the parts outside the CDR3, is DTGVSQNPRHKITKRGQNVTFRCDPISEHNRLYWYRQTLGQGPEFLTYFQNEAQLEKSRLLSDRFSAERPKGSFSTLEIQRTEQGDSAMYLCASSLSFAADTQYFGPGTRLTVL.

J is TRBJ2-7 and V is TRBV11-2, with 7 bases lining up with TRBD2. Germline V gene data show CDR1 as SGHAT and CDR2 as FQNNGV. Germline trimming cut 1 base from V and 2 bases from J; bases unmatched to any gene: 5. This CDR3 comprises 15 residues. The CDR3 sequence is CASSLASGTTYEQYF. The DNA of the CDR3 is TGTGCCAGCAGCTTAGCGAGCGGGACCACCTACGAGCAGTACTTC.

The chain is built from TRBV19 and TRBJ1-4; maybe TRBD1 (6 bases). Trimming pared 3 bases from V and 8 bases from J, leaving 10 bases between. The CDR3 sequence is 13 residues long. Germline CDR1 LNHDA, CDR2 SQIVND (reference sequence). In DNA form, the CDR3 reads TGTGCCAGTAGTATCGGACAGATGGAAAAACTGTTTTTT. Encoded protein: CASSIGQMEKLFF.

With respect to this clone: The same CDR3 is also encoded by other DNA sequences in this sample. The V gene is TRBV7-8, the J gene TRBJ1-6; perhaps TRBD1 as D (5 bases). The germline gives CDR1 SGHVS, CDR2 FQNEAQ. The CDR3 runs to 17 residues. Trimming pared 2 bases from V and 1 base from J, leaving 12 bases between. The CDR3 DNA sequence: TGTGCCAGCAGCTTATTAGACGGGGGATCCTATAATTCACCCCTCCACTTT. This encodes CASSLLDGGSYNSPLHF.

The chain recombines TRBV19 with TRBJ1-5; TRBD1 agrees at 9 bases. Germline V gene lookup returns CDR1 LNHDA and CDR2 SQIVND (reference sequence). The CDR3 consists of 14 residues. V dropped 8 bases and J dropped 2; count of bases not matched to a gene: 4. This CDR3 is CASCRDRGNQPQHF. The CDR3 region has the DNA TGTGCCAGTTGCCGGGACAGGGGCAATCAGCCCCAGCATTTT.

V usage is TRBV2 and J usage is TRBJ1-4; TRBD1 agrees at 7 bases. Germline values: CDR1 SNHLY, CDR2 FYNNEI. The CDR3 loop spans 15 amino acids. V was pared by 6 bases and J by 7 bases, with 11 bases of the junction left unmatched. This chain's CDR3 is CASRTQGGAGEKLFF. CDR3 coding DNA: TGTGCCAGCAGAACTCAAGGGGGCGCCGGTGAAAAACTGTTTTTT.

The CDR3 here is CASSVASRGGPNTGELFF. The CDR3 DNA follows: TGTGCCAGCAGCGTAGCTAGTCGGGGGGGCCCGAACACCGGGGAGCTGTTTTTT. The chain joins TRBV9 to TRBJ2-2, with TRBD2 matching 8 bases. The CDR3 runs to 18 residues. V was clipped by 0 bases and J by 0 bases; unmatched bases: 7. The germline gives CDR1 SGDLS, CDR2 YYNGEE.

This clone was recorded only once. V and J are TRBV28 and TRBJ2-2, with D possibly TRBD2 on 5 matching bases. Per germline, CDR1 MDHEN and CDR2 SYDVKM. The V end was cut by 6 bases, the J end by 4 bases, with 9 bases between. The CDR3 spans 13 residues. The CDR3 sequence: CASRAGSTGELFF. CDR3 in DNA: TGTGCCAGCAGGGCGGGTAGCACCGGGGAGCTGTTTTTT.

The gene calls are TRBV29-1 and TRBJ2-2; TRBD1 agrees at 8 bases. Per germline, CDR1 SQVTM and CDR2 ANQGSEA. V lost 4 bases, J lost 8 bases, and 6 bases stayed unmatched. The CDR3 is 13 amino acids. The CDR3 sequence: CSVGTGNMGELFF. CDR3 nucleotides: TGCAGCGTTGGGACAGGGAACATGGGGGAGCTGTTTTTT.